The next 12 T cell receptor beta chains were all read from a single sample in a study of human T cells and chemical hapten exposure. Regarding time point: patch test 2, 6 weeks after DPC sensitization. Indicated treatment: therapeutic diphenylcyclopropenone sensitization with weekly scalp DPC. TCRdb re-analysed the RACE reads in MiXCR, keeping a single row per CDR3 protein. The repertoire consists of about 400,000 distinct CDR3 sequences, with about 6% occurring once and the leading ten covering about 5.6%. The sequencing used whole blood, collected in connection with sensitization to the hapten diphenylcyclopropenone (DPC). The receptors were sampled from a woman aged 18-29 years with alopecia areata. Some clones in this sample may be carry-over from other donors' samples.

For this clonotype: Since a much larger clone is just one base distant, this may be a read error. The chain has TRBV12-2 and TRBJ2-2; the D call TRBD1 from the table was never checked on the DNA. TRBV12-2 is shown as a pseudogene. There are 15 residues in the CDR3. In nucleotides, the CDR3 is TGTGCAAGCCCGGGGGAAGGGGGAAGCACCGGGGAGCCGTTTTTT. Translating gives CASPGEGGSTGEPFF.

The CDR3 DNA follows: TGTGCCAGCAGCTCCGCCGGGGCGGGAATGGGGTACGAGCAGTACTTC. This sequence encodes CASSSAGAGMGYEQYF. J is TRBJ2-7 and V is TRBV5-6, with a weak D call TRBD2 (6 bases). This CDR3 region has 16 residues. Germline loops: CDR1 SGHDT, CDR2 YYEEEE. V lost 3 bases and J 4 bases, leaving 20 bases between the germline ends.

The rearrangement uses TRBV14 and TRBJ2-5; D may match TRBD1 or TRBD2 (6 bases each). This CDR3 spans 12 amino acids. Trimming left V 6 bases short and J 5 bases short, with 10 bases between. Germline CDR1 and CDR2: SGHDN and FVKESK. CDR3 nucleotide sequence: TGTGCCAGCAGTCCGGGGGCGGAGACCCAGTACTTC. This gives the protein CASSPGAETQYF.

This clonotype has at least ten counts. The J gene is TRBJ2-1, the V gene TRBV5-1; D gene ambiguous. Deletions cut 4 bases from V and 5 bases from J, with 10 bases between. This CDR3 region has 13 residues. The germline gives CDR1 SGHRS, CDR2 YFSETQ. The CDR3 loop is CASSQNKNNEQFF. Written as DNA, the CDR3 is TGCGCCAGCAGCCAAAATAAGAACAATGAGCAGTTCTTC.

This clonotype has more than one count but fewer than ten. CDR3 DNA: TGCGCCAGCAGCTTGGACGTAACTCAAGAGACCCAGTACTTC. It yields the protein CASSLDVTQETQYF. This chain joins TRBV5-1 and TRBJ2-5; no definite D call. This CDR3 is built from 14 residues. Trimming left V 0 bases short and J 2 bases short, with 8 bases between. From germline, CDR1 is SGHRS and CDR2 YFSETQ.

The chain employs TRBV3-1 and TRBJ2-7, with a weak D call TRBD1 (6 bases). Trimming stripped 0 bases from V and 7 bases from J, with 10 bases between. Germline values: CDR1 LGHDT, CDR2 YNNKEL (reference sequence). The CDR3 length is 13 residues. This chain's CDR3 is CASSQDQGSEQYF. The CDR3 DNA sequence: TGTGCCAGCAGCCAAGATCAGGGGAGTGAGCAGTACTTC.

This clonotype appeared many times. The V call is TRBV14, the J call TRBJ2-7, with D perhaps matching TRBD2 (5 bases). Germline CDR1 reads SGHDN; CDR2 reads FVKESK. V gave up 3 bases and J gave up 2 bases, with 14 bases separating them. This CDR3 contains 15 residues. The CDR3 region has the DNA TGTGCCAGCAGCCAGAGGGCCGGGGTAGCCTACGAGCAGTACTTC. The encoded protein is CASSQRAGVAYEQYF.

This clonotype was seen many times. Here the CDR3 reads CASSLVTNSPLHF. The CDR3 coding sequence is TGTGCCAGCAGCTTAGTGACCAATTCACCCCTCCACTTT. The V call is TRBV11-2, the J call TRBJ1-6; D unclear. CDR3 length equals 13 residues. The germline V and J ends were trimmed by 1 base and 7 bases, with 5 bases remaining between them. Germline V gene data show CDR1 as SGHAT and CDR2 as FQNNGV.

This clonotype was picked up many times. CDR3 nucleotides: TGTGCCACCGCACAGGGTACGCATCAGCCCCAGCATTTT. Its protein product is CATAQGTHQPQHF. The chain combines TRBV15 with TRBJ1-5; weak D call: TRBD1 (6 bases). Germline assignment: CDR1 LNHNV and CDR2 YYDKDF (reference sequence). This CDR3 has 13 residues. Trimming cost V 8 bases and J 5 bases, with 13 bases left between them. Full variable domain (outside the CDR3, taken from reference TRBV15 and TRBJ1-5): DAMVIQNPRYQVTQFGKPVTLSCSQTLNHNVMYWYQQKSSQAPKLLFHYYDKDFNNEADTPDNFQSRRPNTSFCFLDIRSPGLGDTAMYLCATAQGTHQPQHFGDGTRLSIL.

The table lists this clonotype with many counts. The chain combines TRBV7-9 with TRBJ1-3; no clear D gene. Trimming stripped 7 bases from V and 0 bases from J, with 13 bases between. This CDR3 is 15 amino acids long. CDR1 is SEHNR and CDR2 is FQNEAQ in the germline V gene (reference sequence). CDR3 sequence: CASIEGFGSGNTIYF. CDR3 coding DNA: TGTGCCAGCATCGAGGGTTTTGGCTCTGGAAACACCATATATTTT. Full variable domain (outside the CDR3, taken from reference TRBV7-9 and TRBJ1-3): DTGVSQNPRHKITKRGQNVTFRCDPISEHNRLYWYRQTLGQGPEFLTYFQNEAQLEKSRLLSDRFSAERPKGSFSTLEIQRTEQGDSAMYLCASIEGFGSGNTIYFGEGSWLTVV.

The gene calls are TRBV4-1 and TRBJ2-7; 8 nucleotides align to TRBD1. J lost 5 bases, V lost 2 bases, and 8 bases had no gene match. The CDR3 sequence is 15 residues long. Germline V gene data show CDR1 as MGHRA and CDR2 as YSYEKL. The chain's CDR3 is CASSQPVRGPHEQYF. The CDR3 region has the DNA TGCGCCAGCAGCCAACCGGTCAGGGGGCCCCACGAGCAGTACTTC.

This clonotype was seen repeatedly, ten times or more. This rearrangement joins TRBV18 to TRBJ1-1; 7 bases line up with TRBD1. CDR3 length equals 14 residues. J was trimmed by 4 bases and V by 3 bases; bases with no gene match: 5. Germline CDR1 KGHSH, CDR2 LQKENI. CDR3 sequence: CASSPREGATEAFF. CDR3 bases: TGTGCCAGCTCACCCCGGGAGGGGGCCACTGAAGCTTTCTTT. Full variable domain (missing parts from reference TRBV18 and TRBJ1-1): NAGVMQNPRHLVRRRGQEARLRCSPMKGHSHVYWYRQLPEEGLKFMVYLQKENIIDESGMPKERFSAEFPKEGPSILRIQQVVRGDSAAYFCASSPREGATEAFFGQGTRLTVV.